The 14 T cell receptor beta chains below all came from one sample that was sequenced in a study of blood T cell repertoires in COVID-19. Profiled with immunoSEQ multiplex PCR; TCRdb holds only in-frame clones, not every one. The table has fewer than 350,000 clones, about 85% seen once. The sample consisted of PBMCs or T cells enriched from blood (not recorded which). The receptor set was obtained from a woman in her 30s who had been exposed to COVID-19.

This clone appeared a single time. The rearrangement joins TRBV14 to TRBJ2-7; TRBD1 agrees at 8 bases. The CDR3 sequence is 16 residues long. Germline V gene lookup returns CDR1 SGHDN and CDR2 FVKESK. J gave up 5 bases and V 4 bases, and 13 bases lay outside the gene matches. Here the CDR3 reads CASSPRTGSFGDEQYF. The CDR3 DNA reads TGTGCCAGCAGCCCCCGGACAGGGAGTTTCGGGGACGAGCAGTACTTC.

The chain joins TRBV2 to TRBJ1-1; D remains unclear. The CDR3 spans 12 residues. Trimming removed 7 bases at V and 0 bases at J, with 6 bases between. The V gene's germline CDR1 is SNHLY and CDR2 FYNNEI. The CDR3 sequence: CASNNMNTEAFF. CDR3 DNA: TGTGCCAGCAATAATATGAACACTGAAGCTTTCTTT.

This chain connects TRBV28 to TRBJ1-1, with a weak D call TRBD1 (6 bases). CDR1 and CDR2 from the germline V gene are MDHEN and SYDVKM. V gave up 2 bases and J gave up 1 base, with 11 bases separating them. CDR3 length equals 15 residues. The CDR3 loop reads CASSLGGRRNTEAFF. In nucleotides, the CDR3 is TGTGCCAGCAGTTTAGGGGGCCGAAGGAACACTGAAGCTTTCTTT. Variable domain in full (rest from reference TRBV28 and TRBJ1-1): DVKVTQSSRYLVKRTGEKVFLECVQDMDHENMFWYRQDPGLGLRLIYFSYDVKMKEKGDIPEGYSVSREKKERFSLILESASTNQTSMYLCASSLGGRRNTEAFFGQGTRLTVV.

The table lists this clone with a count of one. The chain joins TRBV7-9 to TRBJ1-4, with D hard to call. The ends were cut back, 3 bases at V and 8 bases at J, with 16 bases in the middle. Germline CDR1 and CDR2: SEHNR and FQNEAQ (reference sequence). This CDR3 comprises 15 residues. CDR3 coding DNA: TGTGCCAGCAGCTTCAGTGCAGGAGGAGAGGAAAAACTGTTTTTT. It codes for CASSFSAGGEEKLFF.

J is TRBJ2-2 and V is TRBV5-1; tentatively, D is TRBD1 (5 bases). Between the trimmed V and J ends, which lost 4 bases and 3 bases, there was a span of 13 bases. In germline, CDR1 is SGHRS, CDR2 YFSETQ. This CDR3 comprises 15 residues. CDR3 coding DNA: TGCGCCAGCAGCGCCTGGATAGGGGACACCGGGGAGCTGTTTTTT. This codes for CASSAWIGDTGELFF.

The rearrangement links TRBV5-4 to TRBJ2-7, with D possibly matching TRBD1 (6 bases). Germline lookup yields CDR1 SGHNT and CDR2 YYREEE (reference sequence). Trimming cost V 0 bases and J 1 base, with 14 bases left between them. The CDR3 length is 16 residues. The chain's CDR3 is CASSLDNRVKSYEQYF. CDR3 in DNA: TGTGCCAGCAGCTTGGATAACAGGGTAAAATCCTACGAGCAGTACTTC.

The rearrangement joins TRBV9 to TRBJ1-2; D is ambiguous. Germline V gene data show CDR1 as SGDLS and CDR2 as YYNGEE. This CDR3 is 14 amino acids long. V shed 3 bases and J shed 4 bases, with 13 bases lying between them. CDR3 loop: CASSATNSLYGYTF. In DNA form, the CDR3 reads TGTGCCAGCAGCGCCACAAATTCCCTCTATGGCTACACCTTC.

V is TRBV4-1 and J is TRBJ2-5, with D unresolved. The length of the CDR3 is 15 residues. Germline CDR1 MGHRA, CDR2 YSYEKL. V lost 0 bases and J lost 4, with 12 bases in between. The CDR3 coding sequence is TGCGCCAGCAGCCAAGATCTTGGTCCGGGAGAGACCCAGTACTTC. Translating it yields CASSQDLGPGETQYF.

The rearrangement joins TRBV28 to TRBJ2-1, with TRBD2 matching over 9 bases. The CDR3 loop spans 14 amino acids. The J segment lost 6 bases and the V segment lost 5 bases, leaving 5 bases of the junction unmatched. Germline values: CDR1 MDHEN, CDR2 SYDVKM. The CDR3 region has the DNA TGTGCCAGCAGTCCTCTAGCGGGGATCAATGAGCAGTTCTTC. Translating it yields CASSPLAGINEQFF.

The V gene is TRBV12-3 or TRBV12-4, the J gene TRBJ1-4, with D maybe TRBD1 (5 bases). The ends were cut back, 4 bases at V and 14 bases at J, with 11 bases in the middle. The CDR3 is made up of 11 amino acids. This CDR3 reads CASSWGGDLFF. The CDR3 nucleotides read TGTGCCAGCAGTTGGGGCGGGGATCTGTTTTTT.

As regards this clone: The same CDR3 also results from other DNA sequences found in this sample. The CDR3 protein is CASRPGGLTYEQYF. CDR3 DNA sequence: TGTGCCAGCAGGCCAGGGGGTTTAACCTACGAGCAGTACTTC. This sequence joins TRBV28 and TRBJ2-7, with TRBD1 matching 7 bases. This CDR3 region has 14 residues. With V trimmed by 6 bases and J by 2 bases, 7 bases remained unmatched. Germline CDR1 is MDHEN and CDR2 is SYDVKM.

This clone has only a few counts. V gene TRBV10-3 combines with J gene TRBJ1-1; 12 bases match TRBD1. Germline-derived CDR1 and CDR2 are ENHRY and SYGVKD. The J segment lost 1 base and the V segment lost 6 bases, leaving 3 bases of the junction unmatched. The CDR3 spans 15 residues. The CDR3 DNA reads TGTGCCATCAGCGGGGACAGGGGGCGGAACACTGAAGCTTTCTTT. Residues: CAISGDRGRNTEAFF.

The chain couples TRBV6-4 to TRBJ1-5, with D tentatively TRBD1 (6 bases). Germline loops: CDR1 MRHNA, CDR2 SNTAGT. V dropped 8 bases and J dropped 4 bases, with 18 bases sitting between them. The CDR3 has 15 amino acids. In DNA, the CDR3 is TGTGCCAGCCCCGGACAGTTTTTAAAGAATCAGCCCCAGCATTTT. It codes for CASPGQFLKNQPQHF.

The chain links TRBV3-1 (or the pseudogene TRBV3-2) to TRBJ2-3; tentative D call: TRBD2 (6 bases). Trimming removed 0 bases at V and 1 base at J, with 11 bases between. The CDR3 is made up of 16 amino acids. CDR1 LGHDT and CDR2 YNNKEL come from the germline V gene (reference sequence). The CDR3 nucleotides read TGTGCCAGCAGCCAAGATCAGGCTAGCGGCACAGATACGCAGTATTTT. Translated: CASSQDQASGTDTQYF.